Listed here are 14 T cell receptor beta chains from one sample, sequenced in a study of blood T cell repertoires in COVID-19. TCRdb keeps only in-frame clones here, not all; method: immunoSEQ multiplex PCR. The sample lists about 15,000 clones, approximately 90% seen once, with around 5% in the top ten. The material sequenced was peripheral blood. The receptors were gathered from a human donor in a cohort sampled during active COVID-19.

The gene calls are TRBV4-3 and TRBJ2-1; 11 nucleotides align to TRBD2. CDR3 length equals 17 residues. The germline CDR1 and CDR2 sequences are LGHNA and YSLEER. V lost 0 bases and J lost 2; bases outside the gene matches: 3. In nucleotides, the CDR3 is TGCGCCAGCAGCCAAGATCTAGCGGGAGGCCCCTACAATGAGCAGTTCTTC. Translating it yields CASSQDLAGGPYNEQFF.

The CDR3 is CASSEVRVGYGYTF. The CDR3, as DNA: TGTGCCAGCAGTGAAGTCAGGGTGGGCTATGGCTACACCTTC. The chain is built from TRBV2 and TRBJ1-2; maybe TRBD1 (5 bases). The CDR3 length is 14 residues. Trimming removed 1 base from V and 4 bases from J, with 10 bases in between. Germline loops: CDR1 SNHLY, CDR2 FYNNEI. Full variable domain (rest looked up from reference TRBV2 and TRBJ1-2): EPEVTQTPSHQVTQMGQEVILRCVPISNHLYFYWYRQILGQKVEFLVSFYNNEISEKSEIFDDQFSVERPDGSNFTLKIRSTKLEDSAMYFCASSEVRVGYGYTFGSGTRLTVV.

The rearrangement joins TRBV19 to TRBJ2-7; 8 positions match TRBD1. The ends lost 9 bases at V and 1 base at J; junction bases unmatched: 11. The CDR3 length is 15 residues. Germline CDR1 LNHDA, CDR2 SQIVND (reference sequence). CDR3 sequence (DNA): TGTGCCAGCGGACAGGGACTCGTACCTTCCTACGAGCAGTACTTC. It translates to CASGQGLVPSYEQYF.

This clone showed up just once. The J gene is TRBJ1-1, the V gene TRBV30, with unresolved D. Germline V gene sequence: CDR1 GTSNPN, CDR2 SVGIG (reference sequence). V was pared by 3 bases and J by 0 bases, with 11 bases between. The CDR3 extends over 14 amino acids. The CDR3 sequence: CAWRARQLNTEAFF. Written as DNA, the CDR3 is TGTGCCTGGAGGGCCAGGCAGTTGAACACTGAAGCTTTCTTT. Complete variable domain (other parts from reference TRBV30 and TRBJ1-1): SQTIHQWPATLVQPVGSPLSLECTVEGTSNPNLYWYRQAAGRGLQLLFYSVGIGQISSEVPQNLSASRPQDRQFILSSKKLLLSDSGFYLCAWRARQLNTEAFFGQGTRLTVV.

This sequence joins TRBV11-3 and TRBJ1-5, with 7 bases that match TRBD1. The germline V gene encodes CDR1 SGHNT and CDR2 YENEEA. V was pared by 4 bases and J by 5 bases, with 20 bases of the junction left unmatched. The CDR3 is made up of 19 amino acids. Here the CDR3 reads CASSWRFSSGTVRYQPQHF. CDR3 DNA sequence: TGTGCCAGCAGCTGGAGATTCTCGTCCGGGACAGTCCGTTATCAGCCCCAGCATTTT.

CDR3: CASSLSFRLAGHEQYF. The CDR3 coding sequence is TGTGCCAGCAGTTTATCGTTTCGGCTAGCGGGACACGAGCAGTACTTC. The gene calls are TRBV27 and TRBJ2-7; 9 bases agree with TRBD2. This CDR3 has 16 amino acids. The ends lost 0 bases at V and 5 bases at J; junction bases unmatched: 8. In germline, CDR1 is MNHEY, CDR2 SMNVEV (reference sequence).

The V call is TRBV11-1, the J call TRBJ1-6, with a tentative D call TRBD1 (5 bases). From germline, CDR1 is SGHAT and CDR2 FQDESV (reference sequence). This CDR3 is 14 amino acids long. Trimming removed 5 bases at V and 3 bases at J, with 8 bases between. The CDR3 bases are TGTGCCAGCAGCCAGGGACTCTATAATTCACCCCTCCACTTT. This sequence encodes CASSQGLYNSPLHF. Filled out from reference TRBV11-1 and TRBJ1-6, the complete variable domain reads EAEVAQSPRYKITEKSQAVAFWCDPISGHATLYWYRQILGQGPELLVQFQDESVVDDSQLPKDRFSAERLKGVDSTLKIQPAELGDSAMYLCASSQGLYNSPLHFGNGTRLTVT.

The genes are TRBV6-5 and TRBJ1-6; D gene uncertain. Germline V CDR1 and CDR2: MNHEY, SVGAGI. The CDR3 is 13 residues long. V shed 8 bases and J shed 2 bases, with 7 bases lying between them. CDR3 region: CASSSAYNSPLHF. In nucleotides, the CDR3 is TGTGCCAGCTCCTCAGCCTATAATTCACCCCTCCACTTT.

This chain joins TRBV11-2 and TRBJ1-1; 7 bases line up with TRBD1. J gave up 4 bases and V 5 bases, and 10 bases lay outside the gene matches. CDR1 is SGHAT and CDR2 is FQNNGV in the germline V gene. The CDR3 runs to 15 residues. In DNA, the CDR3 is TGTGCCAGCAGCCGACTCCAGGGGGTGGGCACTGAAGCTTTCTTT. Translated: CASSRLQGVGTEAFF. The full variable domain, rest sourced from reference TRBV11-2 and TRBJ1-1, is EAGVAQSPRYKIIEKRQSVAFWCNPISGHATLYWYQQILGQGPKLLIQFQNNGVVDDSQLPKDRFSAERLKGVDSTLKIQPAKLEDSAVYLCASSRLQGVGTEAFFGQGTRLTVV.

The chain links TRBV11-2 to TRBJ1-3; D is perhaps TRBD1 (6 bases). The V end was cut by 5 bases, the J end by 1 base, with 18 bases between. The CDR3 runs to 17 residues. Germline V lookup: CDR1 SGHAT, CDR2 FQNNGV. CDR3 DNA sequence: TGTGCCAGCAGCGATCGACAGGATCAGAAATCTGGAAACACCATATATTTT. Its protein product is CASSDRQDQKSGNTIYF.

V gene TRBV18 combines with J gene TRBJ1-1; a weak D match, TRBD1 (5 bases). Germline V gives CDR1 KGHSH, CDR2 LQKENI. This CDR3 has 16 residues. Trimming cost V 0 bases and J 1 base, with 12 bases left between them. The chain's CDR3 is CASSPPSMTANTEAFF. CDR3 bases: TGTGCCAGCTCACCACCGAGTATGACAGCGAACACTGAAGCTTTCTTT.

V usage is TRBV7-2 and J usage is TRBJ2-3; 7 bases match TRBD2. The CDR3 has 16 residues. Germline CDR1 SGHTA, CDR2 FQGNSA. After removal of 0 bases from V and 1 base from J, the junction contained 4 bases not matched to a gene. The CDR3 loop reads CASSLAASGGTDTQYF. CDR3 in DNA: TGTGCCAGCAGCTTAGCTGCGAGCGGGGGCACAGATACGCAGTATTTT.

The CDR3 nucleotides read TGTGCCAGCAGCCGACTAGCGGACACAGATACGCAGTATTTT. Translated: CASSRLADTDTQYF. The chain uses TRBV6-5 and TRBJ2-3; 9 bases map to TRBD2. Germline lookup yields CDR1 MNHEY and CDR2 SVGAGI. The V and J ends lost 6 bases and 2 bases, in that order; junction bases with no gene match: 3. The CDR3 totals 14 residues.

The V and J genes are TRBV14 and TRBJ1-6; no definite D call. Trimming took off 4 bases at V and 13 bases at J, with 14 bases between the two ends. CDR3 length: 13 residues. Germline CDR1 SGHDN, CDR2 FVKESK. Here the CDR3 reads CASSRPGIFPLHF. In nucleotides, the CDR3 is TGTGCCAGCAGCCGGCCGGGGATCTTCCCCCTCCACTTT.